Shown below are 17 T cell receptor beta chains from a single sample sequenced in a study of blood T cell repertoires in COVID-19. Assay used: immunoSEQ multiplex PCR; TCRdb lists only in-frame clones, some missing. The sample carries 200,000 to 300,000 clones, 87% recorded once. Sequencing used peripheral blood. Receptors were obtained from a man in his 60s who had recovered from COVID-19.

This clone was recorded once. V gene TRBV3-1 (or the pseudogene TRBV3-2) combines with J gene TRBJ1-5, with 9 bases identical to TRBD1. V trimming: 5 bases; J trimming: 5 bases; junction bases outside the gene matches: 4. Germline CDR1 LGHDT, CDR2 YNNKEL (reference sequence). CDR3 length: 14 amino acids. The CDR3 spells CASSFRDRDQPQHF. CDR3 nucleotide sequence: TGTGCCAGCAGCTTCCGGGACAGGGATCAGCCCCAGCATTTT.

CDR3 nucleotides: TGTGCCAGCAGAACCGGGACAGGGGTTGGCGAGCAGTACTTC. Translated, it gives CASRTGTGVGEQYF. The chain joins TRBV6-5 to TRBJ2-7; 10 bases fit TRBD1. Germline V gene data show CDR1 as MNHEY and CDR2 as SVGAGI. The CDR3 contains 14 residues. Unmatched junction bases numbered 8, after V lost 6 bases and J lost 6 bases.

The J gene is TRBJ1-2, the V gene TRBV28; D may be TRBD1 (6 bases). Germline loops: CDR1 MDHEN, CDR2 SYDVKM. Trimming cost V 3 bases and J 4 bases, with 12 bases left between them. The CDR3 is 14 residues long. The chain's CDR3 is CASSLVGALYGYTF. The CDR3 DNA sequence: TGTGCCAGCAGTTTGGTGGGGGCGCTCTATGGCTACACCTTC.

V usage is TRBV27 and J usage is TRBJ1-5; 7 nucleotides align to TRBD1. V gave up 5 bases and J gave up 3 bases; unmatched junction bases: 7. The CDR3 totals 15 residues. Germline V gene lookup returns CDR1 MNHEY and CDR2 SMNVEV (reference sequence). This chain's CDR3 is CASSPGTVINQPQHF. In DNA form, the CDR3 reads TGTGCCAGCAGTCCCGGGACAGTTATCAATCAGCCCCAGCATTTT.

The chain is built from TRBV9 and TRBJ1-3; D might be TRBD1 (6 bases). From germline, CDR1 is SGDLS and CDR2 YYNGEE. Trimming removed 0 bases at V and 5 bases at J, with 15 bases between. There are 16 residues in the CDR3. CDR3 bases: TGTGCCAGCAGCGTAGGAATCGCAGGGGTTAGAAACACCATATATTTT. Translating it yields CASSVGIAGVRNTIYF.

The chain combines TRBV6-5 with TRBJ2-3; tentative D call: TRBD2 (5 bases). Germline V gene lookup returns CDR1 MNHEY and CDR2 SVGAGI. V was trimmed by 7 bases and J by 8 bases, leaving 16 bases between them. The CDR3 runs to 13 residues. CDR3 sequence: CASMTDPGGTQYF. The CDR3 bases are TGTGCCAGCATGACGGACCCCGGAGGTACGCAGTATTTT.

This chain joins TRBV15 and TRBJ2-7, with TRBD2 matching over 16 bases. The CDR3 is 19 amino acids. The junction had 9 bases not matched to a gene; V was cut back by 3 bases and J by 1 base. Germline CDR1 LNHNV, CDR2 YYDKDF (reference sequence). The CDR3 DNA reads TGTGCCACCAGCAGTGAGGGACTAGCGGGGGGGCTTCCTTCCTACGAGCAGTACTTC. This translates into CATSSEGLAGGLPSYEQYF.

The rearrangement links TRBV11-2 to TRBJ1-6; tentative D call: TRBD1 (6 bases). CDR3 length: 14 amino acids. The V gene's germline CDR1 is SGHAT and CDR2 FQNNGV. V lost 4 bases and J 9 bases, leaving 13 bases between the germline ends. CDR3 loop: CASSSGDSISPLHF. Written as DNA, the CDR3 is TGTGCCAGCAGCTCAGGGGATTCGATTTCACCCCTCCACTTT.

Here the CDR3 DNA reads TGTGCCAGCAGCCCTGGGACTAGCGGGGGGGCCGTATCAGATACGCAGTATTTT. Translating gives CASSPGTSGGAVSDTQYF. The V and J genes are TRBV13 and TRBJ2-3; 16 bases are a match to TRBD2. V was pared by 5 bases and J by 4 bases, with 9 bases of the junction left unmatched. Germline assignment: CDR1 PRHDT and CDR2 FYEKMQ (reference sequence). The CDR3 length is 18 residues. Full variable domain (remainder filled in from reference TRBV13 and TRBJ2-3): AAGVIQSPRHLIKEKRETATLKCYPIPRHDTVYWYQQGPGQDPQFLISFYEKMQSDKGSIPDRFSAQQFSDYHSELNMSSLELGDSALYFCASSPGTSGGAVSDTQYFGPGTRLTVL.

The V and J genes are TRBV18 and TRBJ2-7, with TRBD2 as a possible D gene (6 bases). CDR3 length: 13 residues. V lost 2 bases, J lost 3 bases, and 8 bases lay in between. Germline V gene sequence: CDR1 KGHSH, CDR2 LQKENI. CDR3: CASSPTGGYEQYF. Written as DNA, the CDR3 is TGTGCCAGCTCACCAACCGGGGGCTACGAGCAGTACTTC.

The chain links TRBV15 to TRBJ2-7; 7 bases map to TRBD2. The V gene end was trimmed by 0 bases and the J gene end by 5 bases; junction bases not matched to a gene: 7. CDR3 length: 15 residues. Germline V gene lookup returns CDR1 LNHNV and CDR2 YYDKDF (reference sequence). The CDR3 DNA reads TGTGCCACCAGCAGAGATGGGGGGGATCGAGACGAGCAGTACTTC. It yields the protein CATSRDGGDRDEQYF. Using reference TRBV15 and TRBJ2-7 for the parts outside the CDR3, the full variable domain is DAMVIQNPRYQVTQFGKPVTLSCSQTLNHNVMYWYQQKSSQAPKLLFHYYDKDFNNEADTPDNFQSRRPNTSFCFLDIRSPGLGDTAMYLCATSRDGGDRDEQYFGPGTRLTVT.

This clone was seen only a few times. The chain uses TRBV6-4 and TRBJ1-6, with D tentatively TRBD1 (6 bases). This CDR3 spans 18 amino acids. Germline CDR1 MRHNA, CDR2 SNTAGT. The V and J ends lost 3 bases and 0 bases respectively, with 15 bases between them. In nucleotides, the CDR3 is TGTGCCAGCAGTGATCGGGGACATCGAAACTCCTATAATTCACCCCTCCACTTT. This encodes CASSDRGHRNSYNSPLHF.

This chain's CDR3 is CASSLEAGVGGQPQHF. CDR3 DNA: TGTGCCAGCAGCTTAGAGGCAGGGGTTGGAGGTCAGCCCCAGCATTTT. The chain recombines TRBV7-6 with TRBJ1-5; maybe TRBD1 (6 bases). CDR1 SGHVS and CDR2 FNYEAQ come from the germline V gene. V shed 1 base and J shed 6 bases, with 16 bases lying between them. The CDR3 runs to 16 residues.

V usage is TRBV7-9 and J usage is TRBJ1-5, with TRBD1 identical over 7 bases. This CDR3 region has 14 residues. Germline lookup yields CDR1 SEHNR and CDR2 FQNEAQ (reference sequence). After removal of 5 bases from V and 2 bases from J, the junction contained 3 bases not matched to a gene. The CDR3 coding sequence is TGTGCCAGCAGCCACAGGGGCGGCAATCAGCCCCAGCATTTT. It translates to CASSHRGGNQPQHF. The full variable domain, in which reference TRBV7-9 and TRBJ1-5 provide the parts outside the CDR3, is DTGVSQNPRHKITKRGQNVTFRCDPISEHNRLYWYRQTLGQGPEFLTYFQNEAQLEKSRLLSDRFSAERPKGSFSTLEIQRTEQGDSAMYLCASSHRGGNQPQHFGDGTRLSIL.

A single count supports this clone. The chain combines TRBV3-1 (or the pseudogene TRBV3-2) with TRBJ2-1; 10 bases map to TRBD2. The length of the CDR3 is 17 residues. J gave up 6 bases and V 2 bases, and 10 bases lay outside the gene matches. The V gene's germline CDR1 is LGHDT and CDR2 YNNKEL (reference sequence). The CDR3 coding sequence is TGTGCCAGCAGCCAACTCCCTCGGCTAGCGGGGGCCAATGAGCAGTTCTTC. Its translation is CASSQLPRLAGANEQFF.

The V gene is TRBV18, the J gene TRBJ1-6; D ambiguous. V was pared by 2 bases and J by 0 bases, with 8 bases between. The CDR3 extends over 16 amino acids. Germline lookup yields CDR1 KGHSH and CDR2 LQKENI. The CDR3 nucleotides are TGTGCCAGCTCACCAATAGGGAGCTCCTATAATTCACCCCTCCACTTT. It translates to CASSPIGSSYNSPLHF.

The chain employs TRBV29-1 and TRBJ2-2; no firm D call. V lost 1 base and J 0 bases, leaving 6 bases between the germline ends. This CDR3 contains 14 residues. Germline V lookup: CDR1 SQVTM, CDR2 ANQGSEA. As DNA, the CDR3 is TGCAGCGTTGAAGGACAAACGAACACCGGGGAGCTGTTTTTT. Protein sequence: CSVEGQTNTGELFF.